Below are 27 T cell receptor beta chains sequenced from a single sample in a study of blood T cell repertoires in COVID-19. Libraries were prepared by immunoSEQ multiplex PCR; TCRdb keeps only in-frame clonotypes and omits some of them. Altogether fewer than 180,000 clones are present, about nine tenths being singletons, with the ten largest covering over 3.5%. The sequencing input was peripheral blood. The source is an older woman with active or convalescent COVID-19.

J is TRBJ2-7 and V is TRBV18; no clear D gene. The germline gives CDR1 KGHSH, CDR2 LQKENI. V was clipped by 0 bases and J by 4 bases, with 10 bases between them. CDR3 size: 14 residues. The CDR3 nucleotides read TGTGCCAGCTCACCACCGATGACACAATACGAGCAGTACTTC. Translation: CASSPPMTQYEQYF. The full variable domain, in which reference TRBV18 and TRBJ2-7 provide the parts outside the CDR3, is NAGVMQNPRHLVRRRGQEARLRCSPMKGHSHVYWYRQLPEEGLKFMVYLQKENIIDESGMPKERFSAEFPKEGPSILRIQQVVRGDSAAYFCASSPPMTQYEQYFGPGTRLTVT.

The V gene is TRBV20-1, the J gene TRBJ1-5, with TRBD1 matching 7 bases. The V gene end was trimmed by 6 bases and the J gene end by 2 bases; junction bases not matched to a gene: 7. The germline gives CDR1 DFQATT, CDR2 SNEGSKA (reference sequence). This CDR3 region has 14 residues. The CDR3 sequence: CSASDRAGNQPQHF. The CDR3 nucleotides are TGCAGTGCCAGTGACAGGGCTGGCAATCAGCCCCAGCATTTT.

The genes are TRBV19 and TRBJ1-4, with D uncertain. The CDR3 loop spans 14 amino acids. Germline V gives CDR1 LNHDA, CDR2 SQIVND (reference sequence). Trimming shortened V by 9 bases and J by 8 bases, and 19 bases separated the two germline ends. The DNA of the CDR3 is TGTGCCAGCCGACCAGTCAAAATCGGGGAAAAACTGTTTTTT. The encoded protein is CASRPVKIGEKLFF.

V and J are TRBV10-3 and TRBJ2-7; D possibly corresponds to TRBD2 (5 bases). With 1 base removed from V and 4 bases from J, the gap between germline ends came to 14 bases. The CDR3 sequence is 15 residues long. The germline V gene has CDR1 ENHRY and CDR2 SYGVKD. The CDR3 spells CAISEWTGKAYEQYF. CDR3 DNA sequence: TGTGCCATCAGTGAGTGGACTGGCAAAGCTTACGAGCAGTACTTC.

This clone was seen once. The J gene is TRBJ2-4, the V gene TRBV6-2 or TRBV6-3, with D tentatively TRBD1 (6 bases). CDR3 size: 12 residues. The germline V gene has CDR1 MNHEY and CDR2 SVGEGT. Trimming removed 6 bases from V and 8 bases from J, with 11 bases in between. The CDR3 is CASSSQGYIQYF. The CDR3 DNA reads TGTGCCAGCAGCTCTCAGGGGTACATTCAGTACTTC.

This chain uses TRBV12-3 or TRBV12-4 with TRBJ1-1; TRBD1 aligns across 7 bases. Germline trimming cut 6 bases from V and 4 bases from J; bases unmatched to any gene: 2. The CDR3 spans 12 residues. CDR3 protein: CASSRGVTEAFF. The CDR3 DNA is TGTGCCAGCAGCAGGGGGGTCACTGAAGCTTTCTTT.

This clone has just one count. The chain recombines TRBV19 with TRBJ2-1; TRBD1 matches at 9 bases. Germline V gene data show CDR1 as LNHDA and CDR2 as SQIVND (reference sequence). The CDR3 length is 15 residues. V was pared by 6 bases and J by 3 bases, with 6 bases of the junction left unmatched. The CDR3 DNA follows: TGTGCCAGTAGGGACTGGGACAGGGACTACAATGAGCAGTTCTTC. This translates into CASRDWDRDYNEQFF.

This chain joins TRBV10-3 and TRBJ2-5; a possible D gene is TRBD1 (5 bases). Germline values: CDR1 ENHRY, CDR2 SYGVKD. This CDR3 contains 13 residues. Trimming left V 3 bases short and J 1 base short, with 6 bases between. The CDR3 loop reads CAISEQVQETQYF. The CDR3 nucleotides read TGTGCCATCAGTGAACAGGTCCAAGAGACCCAGTACTTC.

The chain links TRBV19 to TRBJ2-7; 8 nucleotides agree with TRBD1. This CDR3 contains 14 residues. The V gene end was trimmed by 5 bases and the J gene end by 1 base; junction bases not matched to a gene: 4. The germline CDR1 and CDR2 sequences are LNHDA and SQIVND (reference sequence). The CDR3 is CASSLGQGSYEQYF. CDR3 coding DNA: TGTGCCAGTAGTCTAGGACAGGGTTCCTACGAGCAGTACTTC. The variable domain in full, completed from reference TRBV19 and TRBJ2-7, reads DGGITQSPKYLFRKEGQNVTLSCEQNLNHDAMYWYRQDPGQGLRLIYYSQIVNDFQKGDIAEGYSVSREKKESFPLTVTSAQKNPTAFYLCASSLGQGSYEQYFGPGTRLTVT.

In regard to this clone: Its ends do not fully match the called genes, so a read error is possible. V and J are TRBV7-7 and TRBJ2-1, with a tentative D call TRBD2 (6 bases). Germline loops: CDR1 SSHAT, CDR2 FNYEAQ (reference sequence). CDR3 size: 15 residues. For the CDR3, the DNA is TGTGCTAGCAGCTTGGGGGGAGCTTCATTCAATGAGCAGTTCTTC. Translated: CASSLGGASFNEQFF.

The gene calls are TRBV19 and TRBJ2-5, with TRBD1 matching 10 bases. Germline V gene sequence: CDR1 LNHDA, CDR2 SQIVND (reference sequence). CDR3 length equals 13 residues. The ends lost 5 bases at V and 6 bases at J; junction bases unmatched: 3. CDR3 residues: CASSPDRGQTQYF. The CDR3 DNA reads TGTGCCAGTAGTCCAGACAGGGGGCAGACCCAGTACTTC.

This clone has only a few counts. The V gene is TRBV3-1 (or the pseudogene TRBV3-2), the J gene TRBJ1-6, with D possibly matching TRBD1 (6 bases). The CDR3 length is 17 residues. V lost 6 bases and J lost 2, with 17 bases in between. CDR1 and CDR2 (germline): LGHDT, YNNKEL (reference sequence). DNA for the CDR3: TGTGCCAGCAGAGGGGGTTCAGCGACCACCTATAATTCACCCCTCCACTTT. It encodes CASRGGSATTYNSPLHF.

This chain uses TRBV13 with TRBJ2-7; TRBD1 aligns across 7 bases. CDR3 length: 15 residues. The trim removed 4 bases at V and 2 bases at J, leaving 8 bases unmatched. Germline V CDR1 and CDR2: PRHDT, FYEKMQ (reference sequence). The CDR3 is CASSYDGQGAYEQYF. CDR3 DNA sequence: TGTGCCAGCAGCTACGATGGGCAGGGGGCCTACGAGCAGTACTTC.

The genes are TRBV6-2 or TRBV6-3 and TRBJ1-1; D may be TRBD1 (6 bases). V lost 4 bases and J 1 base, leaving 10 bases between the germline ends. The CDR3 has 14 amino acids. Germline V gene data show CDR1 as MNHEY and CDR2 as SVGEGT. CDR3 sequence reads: CASSSPTGNTEAFF. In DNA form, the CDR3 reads TGTGCCAGCAGTTCTCCGACAGGGAACACTGAAGCTTTCTTT.

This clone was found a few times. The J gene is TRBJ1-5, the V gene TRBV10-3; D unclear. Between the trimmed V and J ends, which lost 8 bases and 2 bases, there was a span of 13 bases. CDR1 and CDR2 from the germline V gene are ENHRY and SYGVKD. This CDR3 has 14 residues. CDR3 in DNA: TGTGCCATCCGGGCGGGCGGGGGCAATCAGCCCCAGCATTTT. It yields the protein CAIRAGGGNQPQHF.

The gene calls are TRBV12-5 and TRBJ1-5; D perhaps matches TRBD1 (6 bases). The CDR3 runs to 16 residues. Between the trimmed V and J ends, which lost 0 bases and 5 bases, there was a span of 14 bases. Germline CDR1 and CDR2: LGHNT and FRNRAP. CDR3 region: CASGLVVRGYDQPQHF. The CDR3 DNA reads TGTGCTAGTGGTTTGGTAGTCAGGGGATACGATCAGCCCCAGCATTTT.

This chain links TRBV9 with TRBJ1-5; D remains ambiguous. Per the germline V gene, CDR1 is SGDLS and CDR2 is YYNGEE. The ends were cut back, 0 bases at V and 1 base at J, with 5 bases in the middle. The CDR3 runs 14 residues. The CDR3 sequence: CASSVGQSNQPQHF. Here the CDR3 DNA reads TGTGCCAGCAGCGTAGGGCAGAGCAATCAGCCCCAGCATTTT.

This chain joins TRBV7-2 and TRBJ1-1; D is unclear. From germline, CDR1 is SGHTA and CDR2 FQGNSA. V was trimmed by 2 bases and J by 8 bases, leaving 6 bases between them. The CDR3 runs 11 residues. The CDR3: CASSLLAEAFF. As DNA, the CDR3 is TGTGCCAGCAGCTTATTGGCAGAAGCTTTCTTT.

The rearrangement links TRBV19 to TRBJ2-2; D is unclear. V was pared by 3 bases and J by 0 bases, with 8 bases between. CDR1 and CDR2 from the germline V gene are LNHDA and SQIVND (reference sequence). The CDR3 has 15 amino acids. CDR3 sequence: CASSMSVANTGELFF. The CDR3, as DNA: TGTGCCAGTAGTATGTCCGTCGCGAACACCGGGGAGCTGTTTTTT.

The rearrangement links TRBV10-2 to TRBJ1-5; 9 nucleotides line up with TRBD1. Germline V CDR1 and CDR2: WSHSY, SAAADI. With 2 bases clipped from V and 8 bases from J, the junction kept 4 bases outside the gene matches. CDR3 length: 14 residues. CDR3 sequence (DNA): TGCGCCAGCAGTGAGGACAGGGGGAGGGAGCCCCAGCATTTT. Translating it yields CASSEDRGREPQHF.

For the CDR3, the DNA is TGTGCCAGTAGTACACAGGGGGTCGGGGAGCTGTTTTTT. Translation: CASSTQGVGELFF. The V gene is TRBV19, the J gene TRBJ2-2; 8 bases match TRBD1. This CDR3 has 13 residues. Germline CDR1 LNHDA, CDR2 SQIVND (reference sequence). With V trimmed by 4 bases and J by 7 bases, 2 bases remained unmatched.

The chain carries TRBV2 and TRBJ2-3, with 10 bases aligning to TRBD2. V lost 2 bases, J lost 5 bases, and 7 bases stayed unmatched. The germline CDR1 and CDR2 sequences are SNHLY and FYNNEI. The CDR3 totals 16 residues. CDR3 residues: CASSELASGGGDTQYF. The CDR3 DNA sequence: TGTGCCAGCAGTGAACTCGCTAGCGGGGGTGGAGATACGCAGTATTTT.

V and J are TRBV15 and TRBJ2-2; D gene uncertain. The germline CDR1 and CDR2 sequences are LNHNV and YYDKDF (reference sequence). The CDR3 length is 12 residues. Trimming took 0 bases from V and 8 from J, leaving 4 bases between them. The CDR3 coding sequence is TGTGCCACCAGCAGAGATTCTGGGGAGCTGTTTTTT. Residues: CATSRDSGELFF.

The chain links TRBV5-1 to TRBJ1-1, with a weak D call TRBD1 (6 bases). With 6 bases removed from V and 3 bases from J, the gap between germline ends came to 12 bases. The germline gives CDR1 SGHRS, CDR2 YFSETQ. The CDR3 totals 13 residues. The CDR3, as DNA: TGCGCCAGCAAAACAGGGTTCGACACTGAAGCTTTCTTT. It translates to CASKTGFDTEAFF.

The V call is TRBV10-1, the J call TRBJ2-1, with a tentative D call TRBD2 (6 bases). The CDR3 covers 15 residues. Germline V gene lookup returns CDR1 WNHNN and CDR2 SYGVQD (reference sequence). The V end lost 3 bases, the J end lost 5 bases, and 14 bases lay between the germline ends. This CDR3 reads CASSDQLAPNNEQFF. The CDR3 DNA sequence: TGCGCCAGCAGTGACCAACTAGCACCGAACAATGAGCAGTTCTTC.

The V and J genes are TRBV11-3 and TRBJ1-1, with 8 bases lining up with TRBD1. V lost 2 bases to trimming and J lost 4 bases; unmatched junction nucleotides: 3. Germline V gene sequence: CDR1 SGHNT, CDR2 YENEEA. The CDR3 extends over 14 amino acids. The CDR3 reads CASSLTGGVTEAFF. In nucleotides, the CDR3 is TGTGCCAGCAGCTTAACAGGGGGAGTCACTGAAGCTTTCTTT.

The CDR3 DNA is TGTGCCAGCAGCACGACTAGCTCCTACGAGCAGTACTTC. The encoded protein is CASSTTSSYEQYF. V usage is TRBV12-3 or TRBV12-4 and J usage is TRBJ2-7; D possibly corresponds to TRBD2 (6 bases). V gave up 6 bases and J gave up 0 bases, with 9 bases separating them. This CDR3 has 13 residues.